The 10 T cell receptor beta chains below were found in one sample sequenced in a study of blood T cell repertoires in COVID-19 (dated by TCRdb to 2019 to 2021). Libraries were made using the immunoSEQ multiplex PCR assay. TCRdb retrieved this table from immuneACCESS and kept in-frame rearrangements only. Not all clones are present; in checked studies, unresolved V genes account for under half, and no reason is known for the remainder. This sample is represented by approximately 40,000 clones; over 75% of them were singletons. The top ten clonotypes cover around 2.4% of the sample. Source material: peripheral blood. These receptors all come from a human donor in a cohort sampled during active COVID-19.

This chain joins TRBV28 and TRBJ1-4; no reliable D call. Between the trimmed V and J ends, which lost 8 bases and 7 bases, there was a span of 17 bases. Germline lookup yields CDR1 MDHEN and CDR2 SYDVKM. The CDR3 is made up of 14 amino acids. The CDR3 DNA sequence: TGTGCCAGCTCATATACAGATTTAAGTGAAAAACTGTTTTTT. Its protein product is CASSYTDLSEKLFF. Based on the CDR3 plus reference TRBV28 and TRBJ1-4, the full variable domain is DVKVTQSSRYLVKRTGEKVFLECVQDMDHENMFWYRQDPGLGLRLIYFSYDVKMKEKGDIPEGYSVSREKKERFSLILESASTNQTSMYLCASSYTDLSEKLFFGSGTQLSVL.

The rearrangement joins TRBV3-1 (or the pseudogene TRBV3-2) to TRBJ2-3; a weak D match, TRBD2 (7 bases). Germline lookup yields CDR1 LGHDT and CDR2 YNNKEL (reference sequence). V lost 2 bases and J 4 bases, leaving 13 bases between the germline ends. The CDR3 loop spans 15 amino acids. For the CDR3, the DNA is TGTGCCAGCAGCCAAAGGGGGGGAGACGCAGATACGCAGTATTTT. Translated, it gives CASSQRGGDADTQYF.

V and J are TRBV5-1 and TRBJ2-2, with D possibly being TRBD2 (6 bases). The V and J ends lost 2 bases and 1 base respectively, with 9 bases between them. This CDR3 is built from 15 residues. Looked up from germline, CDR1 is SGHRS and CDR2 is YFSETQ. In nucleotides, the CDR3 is TGCGCCAGCAGCTTTGGAGGGGTGAACACCGGGGAGCTGTTTTTT. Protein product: CASSFGGVNTGELFF. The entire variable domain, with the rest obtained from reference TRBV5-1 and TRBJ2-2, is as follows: KAGVTQTPRYLIKTRGQQVTLSCSPISGHRSVSWYQQTPGQGLQFLFEYFSETQRNKGNFPGRFSGRQFSNSRSEMNVSTLELGDSALYLCASSFGGVNTGELFFGEGSRLTVL.

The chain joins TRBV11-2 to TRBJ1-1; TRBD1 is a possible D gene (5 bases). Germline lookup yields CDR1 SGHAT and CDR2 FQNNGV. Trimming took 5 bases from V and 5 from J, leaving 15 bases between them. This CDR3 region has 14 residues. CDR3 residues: CASSQQGGWTEAFF. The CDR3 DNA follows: TGTGCCAGCAGCCAGCAGGGAGGTTGGACTGAAGCTTTCTTT.

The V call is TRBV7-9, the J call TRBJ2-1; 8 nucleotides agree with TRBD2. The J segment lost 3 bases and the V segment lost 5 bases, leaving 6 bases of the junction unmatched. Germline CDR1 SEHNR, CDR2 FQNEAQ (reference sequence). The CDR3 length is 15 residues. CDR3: CASSHLRGVYNEQFF. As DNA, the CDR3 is TGTGCCAGCAGCCACCTGCGGGGGGTCTACAATGAGCAGTTCTTC. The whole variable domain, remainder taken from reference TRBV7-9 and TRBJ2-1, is DTGVSQNPRHKITKRGQNVTFRCDPISEHNRLYWYRQTLGQGPEFLTYFQNEAQLEKSRLLSDRFSAERPKGSFSTLEIQRTEQGDSAMYLCASSHLRGVYNEQFFGPGTRLTVL.

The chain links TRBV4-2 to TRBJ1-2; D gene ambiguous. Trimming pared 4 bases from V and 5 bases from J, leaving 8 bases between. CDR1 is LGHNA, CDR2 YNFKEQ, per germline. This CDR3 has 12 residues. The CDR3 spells CASSRRWYGYTF. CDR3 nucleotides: TGTGCCAGCAGCCGCCGGTGGTATGGCTACACCTTC.

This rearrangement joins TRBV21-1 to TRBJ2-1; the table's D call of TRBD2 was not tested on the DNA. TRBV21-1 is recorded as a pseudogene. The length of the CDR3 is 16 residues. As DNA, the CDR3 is TGTGCCAGCAGCAAAGAGAGTAGAAGCTCCTACAATGAGCAGTTCTTC. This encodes CASSKESRSSYNEQFF.

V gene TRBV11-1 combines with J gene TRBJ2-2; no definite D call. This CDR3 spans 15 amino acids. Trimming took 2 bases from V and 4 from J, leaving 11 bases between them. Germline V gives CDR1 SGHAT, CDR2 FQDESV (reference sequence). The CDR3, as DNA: TGTGCCAGCAGCTTACCCTCTACGGGCACCGGGGAGCTGTTTTTT. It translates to CASSLPSTGTGELFF.

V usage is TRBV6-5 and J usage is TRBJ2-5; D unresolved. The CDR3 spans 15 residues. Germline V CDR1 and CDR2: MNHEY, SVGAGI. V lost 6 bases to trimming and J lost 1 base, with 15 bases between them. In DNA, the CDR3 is TGTGCCAGCAGACCGACTGGAATACCCCAAGAGACCCAGTACTTC. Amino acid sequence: CASRPTGIPQETQYF.

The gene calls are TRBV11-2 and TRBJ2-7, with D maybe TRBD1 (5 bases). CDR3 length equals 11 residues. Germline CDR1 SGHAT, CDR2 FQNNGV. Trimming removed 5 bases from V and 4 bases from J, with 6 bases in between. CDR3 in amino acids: CASSRGYEQYF. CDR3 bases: TGTGCCAGCAGCAGGGGATACGAGCAGTACTTC.